What follows are 15 T cell receptor beta chains derived from one specimen sequenced in a study of CD8 T cells in ankylosing spondylitis. Each CDR3 protein gets one entry after TCRdb re-called the 5' RACE reads with MiXCR. The sample gives more than 300,000 distinct CDR3 sequences, 11% of which show up once; 8% to 9.5% is in the top ten. Sequencing was carried out using blood, either unsorted or a sorted T cell fraction (not recorded which). The receptors shown here come from a female donor with ankylosing spondylitis or in good health (not recorded which).

This clonotype showed up just a few times. The CDR3 spells CATQGSGNTIYF. CDR3 sequence (DNA): TGTGCCACACAGGGCTCAGGAAACACCATATATTTT. This rearrangement joins TRBV10-3 to TRBJ1-3; tentatively, D is TRBD1 (6 bases). Germline V gene lookup returns CDR1 ENHRY and CDR2 SYGVKD. The CDR3 totals 12 residues. V shed 10 bases and J shed 4 bases, with 11 bases lying between them.

There are many counts of this clonotype. The V gene is TRBV28, the J gene TRBJ2-7; 9 bases line up with TRBD1. The CDR3 covers 13 residues. The V segment lost 10 bases and the J segment 6 bases; nucleotides outside the gene matches: 10. Germline V gives CDR1 MDHEN, CDR2 SYDVKM. The DNA for the CDR3 is TGTGCCACCAGGGGGACAGGGCTCTCCGAGCAGTACTTC. Protein product: CATRGTGLSEQYF.

This clonotype was seen ten or more times. The chain employs TRBV20-1 and TRBJ1-6; tentative D call: TRBD1 (5 bases). The CDR3 consists of 13 residues. Trimming removed 6 bases from V and 7 bases from J, with 13 bases in between. The germline CDR1 and CDR2 sequences are DFQATT and SNEGSKA (reference sequence). CDR3 residues: CSAWRQTNSPLHF. CDR3 DNA sequence: TGCAGTGCCTGGCGACAGACCAATTCACCCCTCCACTTT.

For this clonotype: A clone one base away is much larger, so this may be a read error. The V and J genes are TRBV9 and TRBJ2-3, with D maybe TRBD1 (5 bases). Germline V gene lookup returns CDR1 SGDLS and CDR2 YYNGEE. The CDR3 is made up of 17 amino acids. Trimming shortened V by 0 bases and J by 5 bases, and 19 bases separated the two germline ends. In nucleotides, the CDR3 is TGTGCCAGCAGCGTAGCGGCAGGGCCCCAGTGGGTAGATACGCAGTATTTT. Protein: CASSVAAGPQWVDTQYF.

This clonotype has at least ten counts. V gene TRBV10-2 combines with J gene TRBJ2-1; 10 bases are shared with TRBD2. V dropped 10 bases and J dropped 7; count of bases not matched to a gene: 13. This CDR3 is built from 15 residues. CDR1 and CDR2 from the germline V gene are WSHSY and SAAADI. CDR3 sequence (DNA): TGCGCCACCAAGAACAGCGGGAGGGGACAAAATGAGCAGTTCTTC. This translates into CATKNSGRGQNEQFF.

In its sample, this clonotype was seen many times. The genes are TRBV5-6 and TRBJ2-3; D not certain. The CDR3 spans 11 residues. The V end was cut by 3 bases, the J end by 8 bases, with 7 bases between. The germline CDR1 and CDR2 sequences are SGHDT and YYEEEE. The CDR3, as DNA: TGTGCCAGCAGCTGGAACAGTACGCAGTATTTT. This encodes CASSWNSTQYF.

This clonotype occurred a few times. This chain connects TRBV28 to TRBJ1-1; D gene ambiguous. Germline-derived CDR1 and CDR2 are MDHEN and SYDVKM. This CDR3 contains 13 residues. Between the trimmed V and J ends, which lost 2 bases and 4 bases, there was a span of 8 bases. Here the CDR3 DNA reads TGTGCCAGCAGTTTACGGCAGCCCACTGAAGCTTTCTTT. It codes for CASSLRQPTEAFF.

The table lists this clonotype with many counts. The V and J genes are TRBV20-1 and TRBJ2-5, with 7 bases that match TRBD2. Trimming took 7 bases from V and 0 from J; bases not matched to a gene: 8. The germline CDR1 and CDR2 sequences are DFQATT and SNEGSKA (reference sequence). The CDR3 runs to 14 residues. As DNA, the CDR3 is TGCAGTGGCATGGTAGCGGGCCACCAAGAGACCCAGTACTTC. Residues: CSGMVAGHQETQYF.

This clonotype was counted many times. The chain employs TRBV5-1 and TRBJ2-1; 7 bases are shared with TRBD2. V shed 2 bases and J 0 bases; nucleotides not matched to a gene: 2. CDR3 size: 15 residues. Germline V gene lookup returns CDR1 SGHRS and CDR2 YFSETQ. This CDR3 is CASSFGGNSYNEQFF. The CDR3 region has the DNA TGCGCCAGCAGCTTCGGGGGGAACTCCTACAATGAGCAGTTCTTC.

The sample holds many counts of this clonotype. This chain joins TRBV20-1 and TRBJ1-6; D not certain. The germline gives CDR1 DFQATT, CDR2 SNEGSKA (reference sequence). The CDR3 consists of 13 residues. The V end lost 0 bases, the J end lost 8 bases, and 8 bases lay between the germline ends. The CDR3 bases are TGCAGTGCTAGAGAGACCTCGGATTCACCCCTCCACTTT. Amino acids: CSARETSDSPLHF.

This clonotype was seen at least ten times. This chain connects TRBV20-1 to TRBJ1-1; possible D gene TRBD1, 6 bases. The CDR3 is 12 residues long. Germline V lookup: CDR1 DFQATT, CDR2 SNEGSKA (reference sequence). V lost 7 bases, J lost 5 bases, and 14 bases lay in between. CDR3 sequence (DNA): TGCAGTGAAGGGGGACTAGGGACTGAAGCTTTCTTT. Its translation: CSEGGLGTEAFF.

This clonotype was counted at least ten times. The chain joins TRBV15 to TRBJ2-1; D not resolved. From germline, CDR1 is LNHNV and CDR2 YYDKDF (reference sequence). The CDR3 loop spans 12 amino acids. V was cut by 3 bases and J by 6 bases, with 6 bases left in between. DNA for the CDR3: TGTGCCACCAGCAGTGCACCCAATGAGCAGTTCTTC. Translated: CATSSAPNEQFF.

The V and J genes are TRBV7-8 and TRBJ1-1; TRBD1 matches 7 bases. Germline values: CDR1 SGHVS, CDR2 FQNEAQ. This CDR3 spans 15 amino acids. V shed 2 bases and J 3 bases; nucleotides not matched to a gene: 6. The CDR3 spells CASSLTGEGYTEAFF. In nucleotides, the CDR3 is TGTGCCAGCAGCTTAACAGGGGAAGGGTACACTGAAGCTTTCTTT.

The chain joins TRBV30 to TRBJ2-1; no reliable D call. Deletions cut 5 bases from V and 4 bases from J, with 6 bases between. The CDR3 length is 11 residues. Germline CDR1 is GTSNPN and CDR2 is SVGIG (reference sequence). CDR3 region: CAWGRYNEQFF. In nucleotides, the CDR3 is TGTGCCTGGGGGCGATACAATGAGCAGTTCTTC.

This clonotype has just one count. The chain employs TRBV3-1 and TRBJ2-1; 8 nucleotides match TRBD1. This CDR3 has 17 amino acids. V dropped 2 bases and J dropped 5; count of bases not matched to a gene: 11. The V gene's germline CDR1 is LGHDT and CDR2 YNNKEL (reference sequence). The CDR3 nucleotides are TGTGCCAGCAGCCAACCTACCGGGACAGGTAACCACAATGAGCAGTTCTTC. Amino acids: CASSQPTGTGNHNEQFF.